Listed here is a single T cell receptor beta chain. The data belong to a study of blood T cell repertoires in COVID-19. About the research overall: Collection of acute and convalescent COVID-19 samples took place in the United States, Italy and Spain.

Trimming took 0 bases from V and 3 from J; bases not matched to a gene: 1. This CDR3 spans 15 amino acids. CDR1 and CDR2 (germline): SGHRS, YFSETQ. TCRdb's copy holds only in-frame clones and misses some; the assay was immunoSEQ multiplex PCR. This sample has approximately 270,000 clones, with more than 85% found just once. The sequence was collected from a man aged 30 to 39 with acute or convalescent COVID-19. The chain employs TRBV5-1 and TRBJ1-5; 9 bases fit TRBD1. Sample: peripheral blood. The CDR3 loop reads CASSLGTGVNQPQHF. Here the CDR3 DNA reads TGCGCCAGCAGCTTGGGGACAGGGGTCAATCAGCCCCAGCATTTT.